Below are 22 T cell receptor beta chains sequenced from a single sample in a study of blood T cell repertoires in COVID-19. Sequencing used immunoSEQ multiplex PCR; TCRdb keeps in-frame clones, though not all of them. The sample includes 200,000 to 250,000 clones, about 88% of them seen just once. The sequencing input was peripheral blood. The receptor source for this set is a man aged 45-65 years who had recovered from COVID-19.

The V call is TRBV6-5, the J call TRBJ2-7; TRBD2 matches at 9 bases. V was pared by 7 bases and J by 4 bases, with 11 bases of the junction left unmatched. The germline V gene has CDR1 MNHEY and CDR2 SVGAGI. CDR3 size: 15 residues. CDR3 residues: CASIPLWTSDYEQYF. The CDR3 DNA reads TGTGCCAGCATCCCCCTGTGGACTAGCGATTACGAGCAGTACTTC.

V is TRBV28 and J is TRBJ1-1; 7 bases match TRBD1. V dropped 5 bases and J dropped 1; count of bases not matched to a gene: 4. CDR1 is MDHEN, CDR2 SYDVKM, per germline. The CDR3 runs to 14 residues. The CDR3 loop reads CASSLRTGNTEAFF. CDR3 bases: TGTGCCAGCAGTCTAAGGACAGGGAACACTGAAGCTTTCTTT.

This clone has just a few counts. The CDR3 nucleotides read TGTGCCAGCAGTCCGGGACTAGCGGGAGGGCCCGATGAGCAGTTCTTC. The encoded protein is CASSPGLAGGPDEQFF. The chain uses TRBV27 and TRBJ2-1; 16 nucleotides match TRBD2. V was pared by 5 bases and J by 8 bases, with 6 bases of the junction left unmatched. The CDR3 extends over 16 amino acids. CDR1 and CDR2 (germline): MNHEY, SMNVEV (reference sequence).

This chain connects TRBV12-3 or TRBV12-4 to TRBJ2-5; 8 nucleotides match TRBD2. V lost 6 bases, J lost 3 bases, and 3 bases stayed unmatched. The length of the CDR3 is 13 residues. DNA for the CDR3: TGTGCCAGCAGACTGGGACTAGAAGAGACCCAGTACTTC. Translating it yields CASRLGLEETQYF.

V usage is TRBV18 and J usage is TRBJ1-1, with D unclear. V gave up 3 bases and J gave up 0 bases, with 8 bases separating them. This CDR3 has 14 residues. Looked up from germline, CDR1 is KGHSH and CDR2 is LQKENI. The CDR3 DNA is TGTGCCAGCTCACCCTTAGCCCTGAACACTGAAGCTTTCTTT. Translated, it gives CASSPLALNTEAFF.

The chain has TRBV11-2 and TRBJ2-7, with 7 bases lining up with TRBD2. The CDR3 spans 15 residues. Unmatched junction bases numbered 13, after V lost 6 bases and J lost 5 bases. Germline V gives CDR1 SGHAT, CDR2 FQNNGV. Here the CDR3 DNA reads TGTGCCAGCAGGAGGCCCTGGACTAGTACCCACGAGCAGTACTTC. Amino acids: CASRRPWTSTHEQYF. The variable domain in full, with the rest retrieved from reference TRBV11-2 and TRBJ2-7, is EAGVAQSPRYKIIEKRQSVAFWCNPISGHATLYWYQQILGQGPKLLIQFQNNGVVDDSQLPKDRFSAERLKGVDSTLKIQPAKLEDSAVYLCASRRPWTSTHEQYFGPGTRLTVT.

This clone was picked up a small number of times. This chain joins TRBV7-9 and TRBJ1-2; the match to TRBD1 covers 10 bases. The V gene's germline CDR1 is SEHNR and CDR2 FQNEAQ (reference sequence). The CDR3 totals 15 residues. Trimming cost V 4 bases and J 3 bases; bases outside gene matches: 5. The DNA of the CDR3 is TGTGCCAGCAGCTACGACAGGGGGCAGGACTATGGCTACACCTTC. Residues: CASSYDRGQDYGYTF.

This sequence joins TRBV2 and TRBJ1-4, with 7 bases identical to TRBD1. Germline-derived CDR1 and CDR2 are SNHLY and FYNNEI. The trim removed 9 bases at V and 10 bases at J, leaving 11 bases unmatched. The CDR3 is 13 residues long. The CDR3 spells CARSQQGSGKLFF. The CDR3 DNA reads TGTGCCAGGAGCCAACAGGGGTCCGGAAAACTGTTTTTT.

The chain joins TRBV19 to TRBJ2-1; 7 nucleotides align to TRBD2. The CDR3 consists of 14 residues. The ends lost 5 bases at V and 9 bases at J; junction bases unmatched: 10. Germline CDR1 and CDR2: LNHDA and SQIVND (reference sequence). CDR3 coding DNA: TGTGCCAGTAGTGGACTAGGCGGTTGGATTGAGCAGTTCTTC. Translated: CASSGLGGWIEQFF.

V and J are TRBV11-2 and TRBJ2-5, with D possibly matching TRBD2 (7 bases). Trimming stripped 4 bases from V and 4 bases from J, with 22 bases between. Germline-derived CDR1 and CDR2 are SGHAT and FQNNGV. The CDR3 extends over 17 amino acids. CDR3: CASSSTRRGARIETQYF. The CDR3 DNA follows: TGTGCCAGCAGCTCCACCCGTCGGGGGGCGCGGATAGAGACCCAGTACTTC.

The rearrangement joins TRBV11-2 to TRBJ2-7, with TRBD2 matching 9 bases. V lost 5 bases and J lost 2; bases outside the gene matches: 10. The CDR3 consists of 16 residues. The germline V gene encodes CDR1 SGHAT and CDR2 FQNNGV. CDR3 in amino acids: CASSPRAGTSTYEQYF. CDR3 DNA: TGTGCCAGCAGCCCTCGAGCCGGGACTAGCACCTACGAGCAGTACTTC.

The chain joins TRBV5-6 to TRBJ1-5; the D gene is possibly TRBD1 (6 bases). The V and J ends lost 3 bases and 2 bases respectively, with 15 bases between them. There are 16 residues in the CDR3. The germline gives CDR1 SGHDT, CDR2 YYEEEE. As DNA, the CDR3 is TGTGCCAGCAGCTCCCGATACAGGGCGGGCAATCAGCCCCAGCATTTT. Its translation: CASSSRYRAGNQPQHF.

This clone was seen a handful of times. The chain recombines TRBV19 with TRBJ1-5; perhaps TRBD1 as D (5 bases). Between the trimmed V and J ends, which lost 4 bases and 0 bases, there was a span of 10 bases. Germline values: CDR1 LNHDA, CDR2 SQIVND (reference sequence). This CDR3 has 15 amino acids. CDR3 sequence (DNA): TGTGCCAGTAGTACCAGAAGGGGTAGCAATCAGCCCCAGCATTTT. Translated, it gives CASSTRRGSNQPQHF.

The chain recombines TRBV19 with TRBJ2-3; TRBD2 agrees at 9 bases. The CDR3 contains 13 residues. The V segment lost 6 bases and the J segment 7 bases; nucleotides outside the gene matches: 5. Germline V gene lookup returns CDR1 LNHDA and CDR2 SQIVND (reference sequence). This CDR3 is CASRAGGRNTQYF. For the CDR3, the DNA is TGTGCCAGTAGGGCGGGGGGGAGAAATACGCAGTATTTT.

The rearrangement links TRBV5-8 to TRBJ1-3; 8 bases are shared with TRBD1. V gave up 5 bases and J gave up 1 base; unmatched junction bases: 8. This CDR3 has 16 amino acids. Germline CDR1 and CDR2: SGHTS and YDEGEE. The CDR3 region is CASRVYRGASGNTIYF. Here the CDR3 DNA reads TGTGCCAGCAGAGTCTACAGGGGGGCTTCTGGAAACACCATATATTTT.

The chain links TRBV19 to TRBJ1-5; D might be TRBD1 (6 bases). CDR3 length equals 15 residues. Germline V gene data show CDR1 as LNHDA and CDR2 as SQIVND (reference sequence). Trimming stripped 3 bases from V and 3 bases from J, with 12 bases between. The CDR3 reads CASSIGGGFNQPQHF. CDR3 DNA: TGTGCCAGTAGTATTGGGGGCGGTTTCAATCAGCCCCAGCATTTT.

The chain has TRBV28 and TRBJ1-5, with D possibly matching TRBD1 (6 bases). CDR3 length: 19 amino acids. Deletions cut 1 base from V and 1 base from J, with 20 bases between. The V gene's germline CDR1 is MDHEN and CDR2 SYDVKM. CDR3: CASSLSQRARGISNQPQHF. CDR3 coding DNA: TGTGCCAGCAGTTTATCTCAAAGGGCCAGGGGTATAAGCAATCAGCCCCAGCATTTT.

The chain links TRBV30 to TRBJ2-2; 8 bases fit TRBD2. Germline values: CDR1 GTSNPN, CDR2 SVGIG (reference sequence). Trimming at V came to 0 bases and at J to 3 bases, leaving 3 bases not matched to a gene. The CDR3 is 15 residues long. The CDR3 is CAWSVGREDTGELFF. CDR3 DNA sequence: TGTGCCTGGAGTGTGGGGCGGGAGGACACCGGGGAGCTGTTTTTT.

CDR3 in amino acids: CASGKGWYEQFF. The DNA of the CDR3 is TGTGCCAGCGGAAAGGGGTGGTATGAGCAGTTCTTC. The rearrangement uses TRBV14 and TRBJ2-1; a weak D match, TRBD1 (5 bases). Trimming shortened V by 8 bases and J by 8 bases, and 13 bases separated the two germline ends. Germline CDR1 reads SGHDN; CDR2 reads FVKESK. The CDR3 extends over 12 amino acids. Variable domain in full (rest from reference TRBV14 and TRBJ2-1): EAGVTQFPSHSVIEKGQTVTLRCDPISGHDNLYWYRRVMGKEIKFLLHFVKESKQDESGMPNNRFLAERTGGTYSTLKVQPAELEDSGVYFCASGKGWYEQFFGPGTRLTVL.

The rearrangement joins TRBV11-2 to TRBJ2-5; no definite D call. V lost 0 bases to trimming and J lost 0 bases, with 17 bases between them. Germline V gene sequence: CDR1 SGHAT, CDR2 FQNNGV. This CDR3 comprises 18 residues. The DNA of the CDR3 is TGTGCCAGCAGCTTAGATTGGAGACCCAGCCTCTACCAAGAGACCCAGTACTTC. This translates into CASSLDWRPSLYQETQYF.

This clone was detected only once. The chain links TRBV18 to TRBJ2-2; 8 bases map to TRBD1. The J segment lost 1 base and the V segment lost 3 bases, leaving 4 bases of the junction unmatched. Germline assignment: CDR1 KGHSH and CDR2 LQKENI. This CDR3 contains 16 residues. The CDR3 DNA reads as TGTGCCAGCTCACCTCAAGACAGGGGGAACACCGGGGAGCTGTTTTTT. Amino acid sequence: CASSPQDRGNTGELFF.

The chain combines TRBV27 with TRBJ2-7; D remains unclear. V lost 5 bases and J 5 bases, leaving 16 bases between the germline ends. Germline V gene sequence: CDR1 MNHEY, CDR2 SMNVEV (reference sequence). This CDR3 is built from 14 residues. The DNA of the CDR3 is TGTGCCAGCAGTCCACTCGCCAGGCGACACGAGCAGTACTTC. Protein product: CASSPLARRHEQYF.